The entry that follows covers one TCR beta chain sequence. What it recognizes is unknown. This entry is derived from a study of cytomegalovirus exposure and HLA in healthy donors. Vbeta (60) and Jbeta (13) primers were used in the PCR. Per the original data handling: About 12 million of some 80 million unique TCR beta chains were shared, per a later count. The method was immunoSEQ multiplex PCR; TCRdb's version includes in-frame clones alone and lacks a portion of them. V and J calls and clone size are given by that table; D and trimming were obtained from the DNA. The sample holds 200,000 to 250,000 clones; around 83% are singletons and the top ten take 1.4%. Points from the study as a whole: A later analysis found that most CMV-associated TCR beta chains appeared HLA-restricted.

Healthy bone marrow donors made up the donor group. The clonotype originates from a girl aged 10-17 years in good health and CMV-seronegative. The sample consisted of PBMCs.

This CDR3 is CASTLAGGNEQYF. The CDR3 coding sequence is TGTGCCAGCACATTAGCGGGGGGAAACGAGCAGTACTTC. V and J are TRBV19 and TRBJ2-7; 10 positions agree with TRBD2. The CDR3 runs to 13 residues. The V gene's germline CDR1 is LNHDA and CDR2 SQIVND (reference sequence). With V trimmed by 9 bases and J by 5 bases, 7 bases remained unmatched. Full variable domain (remainder filled in from reference TRBV19 and TRBJ2-7): DGGITQSPKYLFRKEGQNVTLSCEQNLNHDAMYWYRQDPGQGLRLIYYSQIVNDFQKGDIAEGYSVSREKKESFPLTVTSAQKNPTAFYLCASTLAGGNEQYFGPGTRLTVT.